Below, one T cell receptor beta chain is given with its context. Its antigen is undetermined. This sample is drawn from a study of Ad26.COV2.S vaccination and SARS-CoV-2 variants. Findings and limits, study-wide: Responses of T cells in total may have been underestimated by the TCR breadth and depth analyses. While placebo recipients had lower spike-specific TCR breadth, vaccine recipients had more.

Produced via immunoSEQ multiplex PCR; TCRdb's table is partial and in-frame only. The table lists about 680,000 clones, roughly 90% of them singletons. Treatment given: roughly 19 received Ad26.COV2.S at low or high dose, single or two shots; 5 received placebo; per-sample allocation not given. Repertoires come from day 63 after the first vaccine or placebo injection. Per the germline V gene, CDR1 is MNHEY and CDR2 is SVGEGT. The V gene lost 6 bases and the J gene lost 8 bases, with 13 bases spanning the gap. The CDR3 is 13 amino acids. The V gene is TRBV6-2 or TRBV6-3, the J gene TRBJ1-4; D remains unclear. The sequencing used peripheral blood, collected in a trial of Ad26.COV2.S vaccine versus placebo. The TCR was taken from a person aged 18-65 years who received the Ad26.COV2.S COVID-19 vaccine or a placebo. CDR3 coding DNA: TGTGCCAGCAGCCGGGAGTTGAGAGAAAAACTGTTTTTT. Translating it yields CASSRELREKLFF.